Following are 20 T cell receptor beta chains from one sample sequenced in a study of cytomegalovirus exposure and HLA in healthy donors. PCR amplification relied on 60 Vbeta primers (plus 13 Jbeta primers). Assay used: immunoSEQ multiplex PCR; TCRdb lists only in-frame clones, some missing. Among about 300,000 clones, 86% were seen once, and the ten largest hold 3.5% to 4%. Sequencing was carried out using PBMCs. All receptors come from a man aged 35 to 55 in good health and CMV-seropositive.

The V call is TRBV29-1, the J call TRBJ1-4; D is possibly TRBD1 (6 bases). CDR1 is SQVTM, CDR2 ANQGSEA, per germline. The CDR3 covers 18 residues. Trimming pared 5 bases from V and 0 bases from J, leaving 22 bases between. CDR3 coding DNA: TGCAGCGTTTCTAATCACGCCCCAGGGGTCACAACTAATGAAAAACTGTTTTTT. It translates to CSVSNHAPGVTTNEKLFF.

V and J are TRBV7-6 and TRBJ2-7, with D tentatively TRBD2 (6 bases). V shed 3 bases and J shed 1 base, with 7 bases lying between them. CDR1 is SGHVS, CDR2 FNYEAQ, per germline. The CDR3 runs 13 residues. Written as DNA, the CDR3 is TGTGCCAGCAGCTTCGGGAGTTCCTACGAGCAGTACTTC. Translating it yields CASSFGSSYEQYF.

This clone was seen more than once but under ten times. J is TRBJ2-3 and V is TRBV7-3, with a weak D call TRBD1 (6 bases). The CDR3 length is 14 residues. Germline CDR1 is SGHTA and CDR2 is FQGTGA. Trimming took 7 bases from V and 5 from J, leaving 16 bases between them. The CDR3, as DNA: TGTGCCAGCAAGCAGGGAACAGGGCAAGATACGCAGTATTTT. Residues: CASKQGTGQDTQYF.

The chain links TRBV4-3 to TRBJ2-3; 10 nucleotides match TRBD2. This CDR3 is built from 16 residues. Trimming took 1 base from V and 4 from J; bases not matched to a gene: 5. CDR1 is LGHNA, CDR2 YSLEER, per germline. CDR3 nucleotide sequence: TGCGCCAGCAGCCAAGGGGCTAGCGGGAGCGCAGATACGCAGTATTTT. Amino acids: CASSQGASGSADTQYF.

The chain employs TRBV7-3 and TRBJ2-1; 9 bases align to TRBD2. The CDR3 is made up of 15 amino acids. V was pared by 5 bases and J by 6 bases, with 8 bases of the junction left unmatched. Germline V gene data show CDR1 as SGHTA and CDR2 as FQGTGA. CDR3 in amino acids: CASSQGVSGSNEQFF. The DNA of the CDR3 is TGTGCCAGCAGCCAGGGCGTTAGCGGGAGCAATGAGCAGTTCTTC.

The chain combines TRBV19 with TRBJ1-4, with 8 bases matching TRBD1. The CDR3 extends over 16 amino acids. Germline V lookup: CDR1 LNHDA, CDR2 SQIVND (reference sequence). The V and J ends lost 5 bases and 4 bases, in that order; junction bases with no gene match: 9. DNA for the CDR3: TGTGCCAGTAGTGGACAAACAGGGGGTGGTAATGAAAAACTGTTTTTT. Its protein is CASSGQTGGGNEKLFF.

V usage is TRBV7-2 and J usage is TRBJ1-1, with D possibly TRBD1 on 5 matching bases. V shed 2 bases and J shed 0 bases, with 19 bases lying between them. Germline CDR1 is SGHTA and CDR2 is FQGNSA. The CDR3 is 18 amino acids. The DNA for the CDR3 is TGTGCCAGCAGCTTACGGGCAGGGCGAAAAGTCATGAACACTGAAGCTTTCTTT. Translation: CASSLRAGRKVMNTEAFF.

The chain uses TRBV28 and TRBJ1-2; D possibly corresponds to TRBD1 (5 bases). Trimming took 4 bases from V and 4 from J, leaving 22 bases between them. The CDR3 has 17 amino acids. Germline V gives CDR1 MDHEN, CDR2 SYDVKM. The CDR3 spells CASSSAHQGGGVYGYTF. As DNA, the CDR3 is TGTGCCAGCAGTTCGGCACACCAGGGAGGAGGTGTCTATGGCTACACCTTC.

The J gene is TRBJ2-3, the V gene TRBV29-1, with no clear D. The V end lost 8 bases, the J end lost 0 bases, and 12 bases lay between the germline ends. The germline V gene encodes CDR1 SQVTM and CDR2 ANQGSEA. The CDR3 contains 13 residues. CDR3 amino acids: CSPYEASTDTQYF. CDR3 nucleotide sequence: TGCAGCCCCTACGAGGCTAGCACAGATACGCAGTATTTT.

This clone was observed once. The chain combines TRBV5-1 with TRBJ1-2, with a possible D match to TRBD1 (6 bases). Germline CDR1 and CDR2: SGHRS and YFSETQ. The V and J ends lost 4 bases and 8 bases respectively, with 18 bases between them. The CDR3 has 14 amino acids. The CDR3 sequence is CASSPVGGGGGYTF. The CDR3 DNA sequence: TGCGCCAGCAGCCCCGTAGGGGGGGGTGGCGGCTACACCTTC.

The V gene is TRBV19, the J gene TRBJ1-1, with D possibly being TRBD1 (6 bases). V was pared by 1 base and J by 5 bases, with 11 bases between. The germline CDR1 and CDR2 sequences are LNHDA and SQIVND (reference sequence). The CDR3 has 14 residues. The CDR3 sequence is CASSIASGDTEAFF. For the CDR3, the DNA is TGTGCCAGTAGTATAGCGTCAGGGGATACTGAAGCTTTCTTT. Based on the CDR3 plus reference TRBV19 and TRBJ1-1, the full variable domain is DGGITQSPKYLFRKEGQNVTLSCEQNLNHDAMYWYRQDPGQGLRLIYYSQIVNDFQKGDIAEGYSVSREKKESFPLTVTSAQKNPTAFYLCASSIASGDTEAFFGQGTRLTVV.

The J gene is TRBJ1-1, the V gene TRBV18, with 9 nucleotides matching TRBD1. The CDR3 is made up of 15 amino acids. Per germline, CDR1 KGHSH and CDR2 LQKENI. Trimming took 6 bases from V and 3 from J; bases not matched to a gene: 8. Here the CDR3 reads CASSLQGAAYTEAFF. CDR3 DNA: TGTGCCAGCTCGCTACAGGGGGCCGCTTACACTGAAGCTTTCTTT.

Only a few counts were recorded for this clone. This chain joins TRBV19 and TRBJ2-7, with D possibly being TRBD1 (5 bases). The CDR3 sequence is 15 residues long. The germline CDR1 and CDR2 sequences are LNHDA and SQIVND (reference sequence). V lost 5 bases and J 5 bases, leaving 19 bases between the germline ends. The CDR3 DNA follows: TGTGCCAGTAGTTCAGCTCCGGGCAGGGAAAACGAGCAGTACTTC. Translation gives CASSSAPGRENEQYF.

The V and J genes are TRBV10-3 and TRBJ2-2, with 9 bases fitting TRBD2. Germline CDR1 is ENHRY and CDR2 is SYGVKD. V gave up 0 bases and J gave up 2 bases; unmatched junction bases: 4. The CDR3 has 17 residues. The CDR3 spells CAISESRGTSNTGELFF. As DNA, the CDR3 is TGTGCCATCAGTGAGTCGCGCGGGACTAGCAACACCGGGGAGCTGTTTTTT.

This chain uses TRBV11-2 with TRBJ2-1; TRBD2 might be the D (6 bases). In germline, CDR1 is SGHAT, CDR2 FQNNGV. The CDR3 covers 17 residues. V was trimmed by 5 bases and J by 7 bases, leaving 24 bases between them. In DNA, the CDR3 is TGTGCCAGCAGCCCTTTGTCTAGCTCCTCGGGGAGGAATGAGCAGTTCTTC. It is translated as CASSPLSSSSGRNEQFF.

The rearrangement links TRBV6-5 to TRBJ2-7, with a tentative D call TRBD1 (6 bases). The CDR3 is 13 residues long. The ends were cut back, 6 bases at V and 3 bases at J, with 12 bases in the middle. Looked up from germline, CDR1 is MNHEY and CDR2 is SVGAGI. The CDR3 region has the DNA TGTGCCAGCAGAAAACAGGGATACTACGAGCAGTACTTC. This sequence encodes CASRKQGYYEQYF.

The chain recombines TRBV30 with TRBJ2-2, with 7 bases identical to TRBD2. This CDR3 contains 15 residues. The ends lost 3 bases at V and 3 bases at J; junction bases unmatched: 7. Germline CDR1 and CDR2: GTSNPN and SVGIG (reference sequence). CDR3 in DNA: TGTGCCTGGAGCCCATGGGAGGGCTACACCGGGGAGCTGTTTTTT. Protein: CAWSPWEGYTGELFF.

The rearrangement uses TRBV28 and TRBJ2-7, with TRBD2 matching 8 bases. The CDR3 extends over 16 amino acids. J was trimmed by 5 bases and V by 3 bases; bases with no gene match: 12. Germline lookup yields CDR1 MDHEN and CDR2 SYDVKM. As DNA, the CDR3 is TGTGCCAGCAGTTTTTCTCGTGGCGGGGGGCTGCACGAGCAGTACTTC. This encodes CASSFSRGGGLHEQYF.

The CDR3 region is CASSSTGASGRSSSYEQYF. In nucleotides, the CDR3 is TGCGCCAGCAGCTCGACCGGGGCTAGCGGGAGGAGCAGCTCCTACGAGCAGTACTTC. The chain has TRBV5-1 and TRBJ2-7, with TRBD2 matching 11 bases. CDR3 size: 19 residues. V shed 3 bases and J 0 bases; nucleotides not matched to a gene: 14. Per the germline V gene, CDR1 is SGHRS and CDR2 is YFSETQ.

This clone is a singleton in its sample. The chain uses TRBV7-8 and TRBJ2-5; D perhaps matches TRBD1 (5 bases). Germline V CDR1 and CDR2: SGHVS, FQNEAQ. This CDR3 is built from 14 residues. V was pared by 4 bases and J by 2 bases, with 11 bases between. CDR3 in DNA: TGTGCCAGCAGCTATTATCAGGGACAAGAGACCCAGTACTTC. Amino acid sequence: CASSYYQGQETQYF.